What follows are 18 T cell receptor beta chains derived from one specimen sequenced in a study of T-cell reconstitution after alpha-beta-depleted transplantation in children. Unique molecular identifiers were used to barcode this TCRbeta library. One entry per CDR3 protein results from TCRdb running MiXCR on the PCR reads. In the table there are 550,000 to 800,000 distinct CDR3 sequences, over 10% of which are singletons. The specimen comprised PBMCs, sampled before TCRalphabeta/CD19-depleted stem cell transplant. The receptors derive from a girl aged 2-10 years with congenital amegakaryocytic thrombocytopenia, due to receive a stem cell transplant.

V and J are TRBV4-2 and TRBJ2-1; the D gene is possibly TRBD2 (5 bases). The germline V gene encodes CDR1 LGHNA and CDR2 YNFKEQ. The CDR3 has 14 amino acids. V lost 0 bases to trimming and J lost 9 bases, with 12 bases between them. This CDR3 is CASSQDAGSGEQFF. In nucleotides, the CDR3 is TGTGCCAGCAGCCAAGATGCGGGTTCTGGTGAGCAGTTCTTC.

This clonotype was counted ten times or more. The chain uses TRBV20-1 and TRBJ1-6, with 9 bases aligning to TRBD1. The CDR3 sequence is 14 residues long. CDR1 and CDR2 (germline): DFQATT, SNEGSKA (reference sequence). Trimming at V came to 4 bases and at J to 7 bases, leaving 5 bases not matched to a gene. CDR3 nucleotide sequence: TGCAGTGCTACTACCGGACAGGGGAATTCACCCCTCCACTTT. This translates into CSATTGQGNSPLHF.

This clonotype has more than one count but fewer than ten. The chain combines TRBV20-1 with TRBJ2-1; 10 nucleotides agree with TRBD2. V lost 6 bases and J lost 4; bases outside the gene matches: 6. The CDR3 length is 14 residues. The germline V gene encodes CDR1 DFQATT and CDR2 SNEGSKA (reference sequence). Here the CDR3 reads CSAPLAGVYNEQFF. In nucleotides, the CDR3 is TGCAGTGCGCCTCTAGCGGGAGTGTACAATGAGCAGTTCTTC.

This clonotype was counted at least ten times. This chain uses TRBV20-1 with TRBJ1-5; D unresolved. Trimming left V 5 bases short and J 6 bases short, with 17 bases between. CDR1 and CDR2 from the germline V gene are DFQATT and SNEGSKA (reference sequence). The CDR3 contains 14 residues. The CDR3 loop is CSAAPGFEAQPQHF. The CDR3 DNA follows: TGCAGTGCTGCCCCGGGATTCGAGGCTCAGCCCCAGCATTTT.

This clonotype was found a few times. This rearrangement joins TRBV3-1 to TRBJ2-5; D remains unclear. This CDR3 spans 14 amino acids. Looked up from germline, CDR1 is LGHDT and CDR2 is YNNKEL (reference sequence). The V end was cut by 1 base, the J end by 0 bases, with 6 bases between. The CDR3 spells CASSQAGHQETQYF. The CDR3 DNA reads as TGTGCCAGCAGCCAAGCGGGCCACCAAGAGACCCAGTACTTC.

The chain carries TRBV9 and TRBJ2-1, with D uncertain. The CDR3 is 12 amino acids. CDR1 is SGDLS and CDR2 is YYNGEE in the germline V gene. Trimming removed 4 bases from V and 9 bases from J, with 11 bases in between. The CDR3 region is CASSFTDVEQFF. CDR3 coding DNA: TGTGCCAGCAGCTTCACGGACGTTGAGCAGTTCTTC.

The sample holds a few counts of this clonotype. This chain joins TRBV30 and TRBJ2-3, with 7 positions matching TRBD2. CDR3 length: 14 residues. V was clipped by 5 bases and J by 6 bases; unmatched bases: 11. The germline V gene has CDR1 GTSNPN and CDR2 SVGIG (reference sequence). For the CDR3, the DNA is TGTGCCTGGGGGGTGGGCGGGAGCCTGGATACGCAGTATTTT. It encodes CAWGVGGSLDTQYF.

This clonotype was seen repeatedly, ten times or more. V is TRBV5-1 and J is TRBJ2-3; the D gene is possibly TRBD2 (6 bases). Between the trimmed V and J ends, which lost 4 bases and 2 bases, there was a span of 17 bases. The germline gives CDR1 SGHRS, CDR2 YFSETQ. The CDR3 consists of 16 residues. CDR3 amino acids: CASSPRGSGITDTQYF. CDR3 coding DNA: TGCGCCAGCAGCCCACGGGGGTCAGGGATCACAGATACGCAGTATTTT.

This CDR3 is CASRRQVVLTGELFF. The CDR3 nucleotides are TGTGCCAGCCGCCGACAAGTAGTTCTAACCGGGGAGCTGTTTTTT. The rearrangement links TRBV18 to TRBJ2-2; D is ambiguous. Between the trimmed V and J ends, which lost 8 bases and 5 bases, there was a span of 18 bases. CDR1 and CDR2 from the germline V gene are KGHSH and LQKENI. This CDR3 comprises 15 residues.

The V gene is TRBV5-1, the J gene TRBJ2-1; 10 positions agree with TRBD1. The germline gives CDR1 SGHRS, CDR2 YFSETQ. The trim removed 3 bases at V and 7 bases at J, leaving 10 bases unmatched. CDR3 length: 16 amino acids. The CDR3 bases are TGCGCCAGCAGCTCGACGACAGGGGGCAGTAAAAATGAGCAGTTCTTC. It is translated as CASSSTTGGSKNEQFF.

CDR3 DNA sequence: TGTGCCAGCAGCTTAGCGCGGGGGGGAGCTTTCTTT. This encodes CASSLARGGAFF. The V gene is TRBV7-9, the J gene TRBJ1-1; D perhaps matches TRBD1 (5 bases). Germline CDR1 SEHNR, CDR2 FQNEAQ (reference sequence). With 0 bases removed from V and 10 bases from J, the gap between germline ends came to 9 bases. The CDR3 length is 12 residues.

The J gene is TRBJ2-5, the V gene TRBV5-1; D may be TRBD1 (5 bases). CDR1 is SGHRS, CDR2 YFSETQ, per germline. V was clipped by 0 bases and J by 5 bases, with 8 bases between them. This CDR3 spans 13 amino acids. The DNA for the CDR3 is TGCGCCAGCAGCTTGGAGGGGTTTGAGACCCAGTACTTC. This codes for CASSLEGFETQYF.

This clonotype occurred a few times. The chain recombines TRBV12-3 or TRBV12-4 with TRBJ2-7, with 13 bases fitting TRBD2. This CDR3 is built from 16 residues. The junction had 8 bases not matched to a gene; V was cut back by 5 bases and J by 4 bases. CDR3 region: CASSPGLAGEGYEQYF. CDR3 nucleotides: TGTGCCAGCAGTCCTGGACTAGCGGGGGAGGGATACGAGCAGTACTTC.

The V call is TRBV12-3 or TRBV12-4, the J call TRBJ2-7, with D perhaps being TRBD1 or TRBD2 (5 bases each). Trimming removed 3 bases from V and 7 bases from J, with 13 bases in between. The CDR3 consists of 13 residues. The CDR3 DNA is TGTGCCAGCAGTTTGGTCAGGGACCTAGAGCAGTACTTC. It translates to CASSLVRDLEQYF.

This clonotype came up many times. The rearrangement uses TRBV5-1 and TRBJ2-7; 7 nucleotides agree with TRBD1. This CDR3 has 15 residues. The germline V gene encodes CDR1 SGHRS and CDR2 YFSETQ. V was pared by 3 bases and J by 3 bases, with 9 bases of the junction left unmatched. Here the CDR3 DNA reads TGCGCCAGCAGCTCTAATGGACAGGTAATCTACGAGCAGTACTTC. It codes for CASSSNGQVIYEQYF.

Many counts were recorded for this clonotype. J is TRBJ2-1 and V is TRBV24-1, with 16 bases that match TRBD2. Trimming at V came to 5 bases and at J to 8 bases, leaving 11 bases not matched to a gene. The CDR3 runs to 18 residues. Germline CDR1 KGHDR, CDR2 SFDVKD. The CDR3 is CATSGPPGLAGGLDEQFF. CDR3 bases: TGTGCCACCAGTGGTCCTCCGGGACTAGCGGGAGGGTTGGATGAGCAGTTCTTC.

The table lists this clonotype with many counts. The chain is built from TRBV7-2 and TRBJ1-5; a possible D gene is TRBD1 (5 bases). Looked up from germline, CDR1 is SGHTA and CDR2 is FQGNSA. The length of the CDR3 is 15 residues. With 2 bases removed from V and 5 bases from J, the gap between germline ends came to 13 bases. The CDR3 spells CASSLKWGVDQPQHF. The CDR3 region has the DNA TGTGCCAGCAGCTTAAAGTGGGGGGTGGATCAGCCCCAGCATTTT.

This clonotype was counted at least ten times. V and J are TRBV20-1 and TRBJ2-1; D perhaps matches TRBD1 (5 bases). There are 16 residues in the CDR3. V was pared by 1 base and J by 5 bases, with 18 bases between. Germline-derived CDR1 and CDR2 are DFQATT and SNEGSKA (reference sequence). The CDR3 nucleotides read TGCAGTGCTAGAGTTGGGGCGCTAGTTGGCCACAATGAGCAGTTCTTC. It encodes CSARVGALVGHNEQFF.